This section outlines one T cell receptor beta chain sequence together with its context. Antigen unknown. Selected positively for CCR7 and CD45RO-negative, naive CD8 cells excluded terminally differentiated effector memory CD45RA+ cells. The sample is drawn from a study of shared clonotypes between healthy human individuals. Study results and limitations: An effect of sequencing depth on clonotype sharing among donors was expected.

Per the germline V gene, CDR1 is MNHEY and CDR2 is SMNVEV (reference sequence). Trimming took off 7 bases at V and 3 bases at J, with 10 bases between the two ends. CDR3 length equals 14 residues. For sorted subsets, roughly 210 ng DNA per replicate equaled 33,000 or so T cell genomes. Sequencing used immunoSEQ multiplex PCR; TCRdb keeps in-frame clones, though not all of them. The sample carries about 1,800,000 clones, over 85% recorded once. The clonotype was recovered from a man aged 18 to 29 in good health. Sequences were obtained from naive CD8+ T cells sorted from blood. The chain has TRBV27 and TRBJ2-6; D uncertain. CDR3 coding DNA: TGTGCCAGCAAAGCGCCGGGTGGGGCCAACGTCCTGACTTTC. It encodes CASKAPGGANVLTF.